This paragraph reports one T cell receptor beta chain. With 8 bases clipped from V and 1 base from J, the junction kept 12 bases outside the gene matches. Germline CDR1 WSHSY, CDR2 SAAADI. The CDR3 is 17 residues long. This sample was included in a study of T cells in Graves' hyperthyroidism and ophthalmopathy. What was amplified from RNA transcripts were TCR beta CDR3 regions. HTBI primers were employed in a first-round RT-PCR of the TCR CDR3. TCRdb fed the multiplex PCR reads into MiXCR, producing one record per CDR3 protein. In the table there are around 560,000 distinct CDR3 sequences, approximately 15% of which are singletons.

This TCR came from a young woman with Graves' hyperthyroidism. Sequencing input: blood. The rearrangement joins TRBV10-2 to TRBJ2-5; 11 bases are shared with TRBD2. CDR3 region: CASDSGAGTSGQETQYF. The CDR3 DNA sequence: TGCGCCAGCGACAGTGGGGCCGGGACTAGCGGCCAAGAGACCCAGTACTTC.